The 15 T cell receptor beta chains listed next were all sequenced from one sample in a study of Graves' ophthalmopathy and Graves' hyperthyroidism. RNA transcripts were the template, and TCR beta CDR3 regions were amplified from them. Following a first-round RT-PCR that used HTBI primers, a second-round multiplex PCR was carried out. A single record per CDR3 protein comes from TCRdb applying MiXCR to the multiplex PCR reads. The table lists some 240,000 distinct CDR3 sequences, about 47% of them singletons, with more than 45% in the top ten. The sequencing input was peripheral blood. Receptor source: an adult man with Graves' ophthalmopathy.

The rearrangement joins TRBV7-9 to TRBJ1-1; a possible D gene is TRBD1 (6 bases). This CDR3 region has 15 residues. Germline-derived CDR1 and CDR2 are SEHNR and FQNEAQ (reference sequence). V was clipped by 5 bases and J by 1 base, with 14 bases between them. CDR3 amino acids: CASSLSGGANTEAFF. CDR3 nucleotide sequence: TGTGCCAGCAGCCTATCTGGGGGGGCGAACACTGAAGCTTTCTTT.

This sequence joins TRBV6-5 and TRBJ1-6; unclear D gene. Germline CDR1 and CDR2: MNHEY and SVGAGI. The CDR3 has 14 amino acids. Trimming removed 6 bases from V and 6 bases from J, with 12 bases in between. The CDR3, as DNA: TGTGCCAGCAGCACCGGGAAGTTTAATTCACCCCTCCACTTT. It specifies CASSTGKFNSPLHF.

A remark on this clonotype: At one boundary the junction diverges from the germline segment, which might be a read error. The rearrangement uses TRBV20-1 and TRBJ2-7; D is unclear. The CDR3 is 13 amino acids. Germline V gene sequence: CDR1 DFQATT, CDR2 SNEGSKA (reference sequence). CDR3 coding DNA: TGCAGTGCCAGGTCTGGGCAGGATAACGAGCAGTGCTTC. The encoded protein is CSARSGQDNEQCF.

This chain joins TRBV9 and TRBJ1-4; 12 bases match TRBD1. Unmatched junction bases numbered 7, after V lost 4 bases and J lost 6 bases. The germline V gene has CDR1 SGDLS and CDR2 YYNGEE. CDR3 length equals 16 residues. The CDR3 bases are TGTGCCAGCAGCAGCACCGGGACAGGGGGCCATGAAAAACTGTTTTTT. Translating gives CASSSTGTGGHEKLFF.

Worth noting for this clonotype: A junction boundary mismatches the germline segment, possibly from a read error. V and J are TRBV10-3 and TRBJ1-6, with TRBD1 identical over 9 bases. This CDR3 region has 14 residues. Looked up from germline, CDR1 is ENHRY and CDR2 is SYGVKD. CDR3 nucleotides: TGTGCCAGCAGTGTACAGGGGGCACAGTCACCCCTCCACTTT. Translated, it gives CASSVQGAQSPLHF.

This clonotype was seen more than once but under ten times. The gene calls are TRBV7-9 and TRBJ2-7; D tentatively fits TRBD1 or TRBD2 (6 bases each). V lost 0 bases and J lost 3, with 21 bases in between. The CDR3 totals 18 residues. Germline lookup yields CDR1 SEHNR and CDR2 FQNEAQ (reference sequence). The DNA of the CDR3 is TGTGCCAGCAGCTTAGCGAGGGGACACAACCGGGGGAACTACGAGCAGTACTTC. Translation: CASSLARGHNRGNYEQYF.

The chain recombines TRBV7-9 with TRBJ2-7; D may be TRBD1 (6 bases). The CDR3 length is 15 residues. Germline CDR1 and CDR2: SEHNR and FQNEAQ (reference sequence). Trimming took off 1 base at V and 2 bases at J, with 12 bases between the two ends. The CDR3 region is CASSLVGHVTYEQYF. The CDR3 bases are TGTGCCAGCAGCTTAGTGGGACACGTTACCTACGAGCAGTACTTC.

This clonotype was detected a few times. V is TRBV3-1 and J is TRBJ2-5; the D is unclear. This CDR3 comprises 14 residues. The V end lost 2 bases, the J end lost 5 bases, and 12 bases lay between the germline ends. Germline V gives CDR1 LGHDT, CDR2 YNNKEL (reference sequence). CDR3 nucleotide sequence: TGTGCCAGCAGCCAAAGTCTGGCGGAGGAGACCCAGTACTTC. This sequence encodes CASSQSLAEETQYF.

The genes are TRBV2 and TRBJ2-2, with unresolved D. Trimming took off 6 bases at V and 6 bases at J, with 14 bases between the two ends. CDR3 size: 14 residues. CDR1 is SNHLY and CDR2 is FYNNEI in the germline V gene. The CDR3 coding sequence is TGTGCCAGCAGAGACTCCCCAAGGGCCGGGGAGCTGTTTTTT. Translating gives CASRDSPRAGELFF.

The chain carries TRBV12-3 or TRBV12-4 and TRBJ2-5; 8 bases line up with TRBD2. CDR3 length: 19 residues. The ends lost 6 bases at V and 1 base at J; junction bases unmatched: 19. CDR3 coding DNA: TGTGCCAGCAGCCTCATTCCACTAGCGGCGGCCCCCCCCCAAGAGACCCAGTACTTC. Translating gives CASSLIPLAAAPPQETQYF.

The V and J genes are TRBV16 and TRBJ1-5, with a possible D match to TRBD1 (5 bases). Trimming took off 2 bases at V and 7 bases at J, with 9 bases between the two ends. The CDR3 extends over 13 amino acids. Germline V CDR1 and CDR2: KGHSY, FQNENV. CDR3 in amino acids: CASSQGGYQPQHF. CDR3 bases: TGTGCCAGCAGCCAAGGGGGATACCAGCCCCAGCATTTT.

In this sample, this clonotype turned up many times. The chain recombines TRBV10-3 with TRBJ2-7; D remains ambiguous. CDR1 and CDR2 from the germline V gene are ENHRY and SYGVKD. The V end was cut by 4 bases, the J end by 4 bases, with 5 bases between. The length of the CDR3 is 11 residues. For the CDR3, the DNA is TGTGCCATCAGTGCTTCGTACGAGCAGTACTTC. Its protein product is CAISASYEQYF.

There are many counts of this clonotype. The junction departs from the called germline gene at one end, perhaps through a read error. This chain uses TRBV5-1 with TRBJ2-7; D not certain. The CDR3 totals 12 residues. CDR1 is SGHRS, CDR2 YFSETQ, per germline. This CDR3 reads CASSLSGYEQYF. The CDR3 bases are TGTGCCAGCAGCTTAAGTGGCTACGAGCAGTACTTC.

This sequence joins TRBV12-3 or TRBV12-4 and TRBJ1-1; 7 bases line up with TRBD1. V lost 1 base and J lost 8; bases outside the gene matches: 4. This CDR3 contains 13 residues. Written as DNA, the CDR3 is TGTGCCAGCAGTTTAGGACAGGGTATGGAAGCTTTCTTT. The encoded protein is CASSLGQGMEAFF.

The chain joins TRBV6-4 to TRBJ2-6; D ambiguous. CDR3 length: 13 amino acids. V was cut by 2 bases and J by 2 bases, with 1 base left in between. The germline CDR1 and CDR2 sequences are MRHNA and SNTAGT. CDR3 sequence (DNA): TGTGCCAGCAGTGACCCTGGGGCCAACGTCCTGACTTTC. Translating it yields CASSDPGANVLTF.